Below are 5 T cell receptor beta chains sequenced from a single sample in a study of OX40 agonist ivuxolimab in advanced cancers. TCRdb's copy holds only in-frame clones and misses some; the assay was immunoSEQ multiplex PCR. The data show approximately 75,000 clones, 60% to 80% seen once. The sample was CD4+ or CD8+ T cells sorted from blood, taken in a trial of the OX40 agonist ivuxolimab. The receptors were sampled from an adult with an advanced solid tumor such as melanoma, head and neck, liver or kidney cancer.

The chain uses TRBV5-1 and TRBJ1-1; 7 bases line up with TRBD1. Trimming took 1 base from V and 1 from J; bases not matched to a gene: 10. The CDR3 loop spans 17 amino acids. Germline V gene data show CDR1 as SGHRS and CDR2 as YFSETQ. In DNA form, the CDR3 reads TGCGCCAGCAGCTTGTACCCAATACGACAGGGGAACACTGAAGCTTTCTTT. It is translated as CASSLYPIRQGNTEAFF.

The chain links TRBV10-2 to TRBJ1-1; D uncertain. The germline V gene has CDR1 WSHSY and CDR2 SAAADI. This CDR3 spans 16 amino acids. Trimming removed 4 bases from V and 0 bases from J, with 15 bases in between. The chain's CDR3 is CASSGNPGSMNTEAFF. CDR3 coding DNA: TGCGCCAGCAGTGGTAATCCGGGATCTATGAACACTGAAGCTTTCTTT.

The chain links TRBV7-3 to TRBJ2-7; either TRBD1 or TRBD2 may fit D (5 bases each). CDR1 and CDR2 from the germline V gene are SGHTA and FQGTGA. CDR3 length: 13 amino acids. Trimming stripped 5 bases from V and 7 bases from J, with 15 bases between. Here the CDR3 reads CASSQGPRGEQYF. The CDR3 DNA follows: TGTGCCAGCAGCCAGGGACCGAGGGGAGAGCAGTACTTC. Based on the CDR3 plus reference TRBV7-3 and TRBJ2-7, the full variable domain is GAGVSQTPSNKVTEKGKYVELRCDPISGHTALYWYRQSLGQGPEFLIYFQGTGAADDSGLPNDRFFAVRPEGSVSTLKIQRTERGDSAVYLCASSQGPRGEQYFGPGTRLTVT.

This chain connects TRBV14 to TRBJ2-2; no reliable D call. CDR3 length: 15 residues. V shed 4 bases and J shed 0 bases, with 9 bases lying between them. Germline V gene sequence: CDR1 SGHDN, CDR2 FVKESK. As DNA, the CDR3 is TGTGCCAGCAGCCGAGCCGGGCCGAACACCGGGGAGCTGTTTTTT. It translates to CASSRAGPNTGELFF.

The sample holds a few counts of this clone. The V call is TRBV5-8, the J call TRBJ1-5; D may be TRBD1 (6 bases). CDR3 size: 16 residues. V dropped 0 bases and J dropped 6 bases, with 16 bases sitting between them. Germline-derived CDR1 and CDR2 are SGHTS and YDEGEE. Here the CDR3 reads CASSLEGRGGVQPQHF. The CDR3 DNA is TGTGCCAGCAGCTTGGAGGGTCGAGGGGGAGTTCAGCCCCAGCATTTT.